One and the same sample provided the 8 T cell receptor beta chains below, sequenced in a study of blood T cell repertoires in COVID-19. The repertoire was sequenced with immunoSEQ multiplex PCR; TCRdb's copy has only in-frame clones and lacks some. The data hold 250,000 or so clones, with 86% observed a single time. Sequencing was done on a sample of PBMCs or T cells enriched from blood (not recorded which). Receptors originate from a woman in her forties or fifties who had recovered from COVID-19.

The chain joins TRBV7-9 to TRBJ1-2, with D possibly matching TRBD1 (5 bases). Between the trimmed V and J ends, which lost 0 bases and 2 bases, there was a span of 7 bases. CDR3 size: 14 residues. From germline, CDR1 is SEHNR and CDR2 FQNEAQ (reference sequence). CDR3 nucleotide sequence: TGTGCCAGCAGCTTAGCGACAGTGAACTATGGCTACACCTTC. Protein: CASSLATVNYGYTF.

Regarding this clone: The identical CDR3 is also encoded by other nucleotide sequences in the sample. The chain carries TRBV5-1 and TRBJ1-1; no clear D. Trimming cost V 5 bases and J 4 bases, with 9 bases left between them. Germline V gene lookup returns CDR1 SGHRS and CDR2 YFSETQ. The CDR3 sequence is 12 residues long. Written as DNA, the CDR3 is TGCGCCAGCAGGTTTGACACCACTGAAGCTTTCTTT. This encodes CASRFDTTEAFF.

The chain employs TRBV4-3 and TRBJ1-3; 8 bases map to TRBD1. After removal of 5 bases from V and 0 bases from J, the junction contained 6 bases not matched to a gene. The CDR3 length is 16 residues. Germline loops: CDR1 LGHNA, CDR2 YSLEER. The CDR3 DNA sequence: TGCGCCAGCAGCTTACACAGGGGGGACTCTGGAAACACCATATATTTT. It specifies CASSLHRGDSGNTIYF.

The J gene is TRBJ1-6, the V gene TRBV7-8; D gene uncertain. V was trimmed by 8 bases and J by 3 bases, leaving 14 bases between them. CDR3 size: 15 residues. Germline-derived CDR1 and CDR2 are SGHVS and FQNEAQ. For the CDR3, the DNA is TGTGCCAGCGGAACTAGGACGCTCTATAATTCACCCCTCCACTTT. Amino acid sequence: CASGTRTLYNSPLHF.

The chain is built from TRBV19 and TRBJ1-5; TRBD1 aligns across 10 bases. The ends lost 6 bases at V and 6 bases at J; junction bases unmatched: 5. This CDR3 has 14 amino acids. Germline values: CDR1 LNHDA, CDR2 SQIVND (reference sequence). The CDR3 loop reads CASSVTGGRQPQHF. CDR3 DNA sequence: TGTGCCAGTAGCGTGACAGGGGGCCGTCAGCCCCAGCATTTT.

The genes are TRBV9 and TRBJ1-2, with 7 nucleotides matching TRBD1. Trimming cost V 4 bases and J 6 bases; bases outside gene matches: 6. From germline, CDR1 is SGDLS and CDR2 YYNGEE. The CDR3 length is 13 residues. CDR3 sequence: CASSPTTGNGYTF. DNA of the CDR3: TGTGCCAGCAGCCCAACGACAGGGAATGGCTACACCTTC. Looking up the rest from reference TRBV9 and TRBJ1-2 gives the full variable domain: DSGVTQTPKHLITATGQRVTLRCSPRSGDLSVYWYQQSLDQGLQFLIQYYNGEERAKGNILERFSAQQFPDLHSELNLSSLELGDSALYFCASSPTTGNGYTFGSGTRLTVV.

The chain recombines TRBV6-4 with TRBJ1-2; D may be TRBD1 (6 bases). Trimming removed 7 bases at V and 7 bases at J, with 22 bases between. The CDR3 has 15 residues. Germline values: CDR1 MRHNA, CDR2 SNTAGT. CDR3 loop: CASTRGGDGGFGYTF. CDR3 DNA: TGTGCCAGCACACGAGGGGGGGACGGCGGGTTTGGCTACACCTTC.

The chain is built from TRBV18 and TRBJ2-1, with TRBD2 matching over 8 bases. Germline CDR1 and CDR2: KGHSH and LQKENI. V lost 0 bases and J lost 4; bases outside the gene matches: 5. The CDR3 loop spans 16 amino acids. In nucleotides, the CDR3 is TGTGCCAGCTCACCACCGGGTAGCGGGACTTACAATGAGCAGTTCTTC. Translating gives CASSPPGSGTYNEQFF.